This T cell receptor beta chain was profiled in a study of blood T cell repertoires in COVID-19. This table comes from immunoSEQ multiplex PCR, and its TCRdb copy is limited to in-frame clones, with some not included. Of approximately 250,000 clones listed, roughly 90% are singletons. This CDR3 contains 15 residues. After removal of 6 bases from V and 5 bases from J, the junction contained 12 bases not matched to a gene. Germline V gene lookup returns CDR1 MNHEY and CDR2 SVGAGI. The sample taken for sequencing was PBMCs or T cells enriched from blood (not recorded which). This receptor was obtained from a man aged 40-49 years who had been exposed to COVID-19. The V call is TRBV6-5, the J call TRBJ2-7; 8 bases are a match to TRBD1. CDR3 protein: CASRGGGQGTDEQYF. CDR3 DNA: TGTGCCAGCAGGGGAGGCGGACAGGGTACCGACGAGCAGTACTTC.